These T cell receptor beta chains were read from a single sample in a study of blood T cell repertoires in COVID-19. Assay used: immunoSEQ multiplex PCR; TCRdb lists only in-frame clones, some missing. The sample lists under 130,000 clones, 75% to 85% occurring once. The specimen was peripheral blood. The receptors come from a woman aged 70-85 years with acute or convalescent COVID-19. Each CDR3 is given with its conserved first and last residue. Fields, in order: V gene, D gene, J gene, CDR3 length, clone size, CDR3 protein, CDR3 DNA. D genes are given only for firm matches. Expanded clones get a size class; other rows say once, few or many, or leave the size out.

V: TRBV6-5
D: TRBD1
J: TRBJ1-3
length: 16
size: once
CDR3: CASSYSGQGSGNTIYF
DNA: TGTGCCAGCAGTTACTCGGGACAGGGGTCTGGAAACACCATATATTTT

V: TRBV20-1
D: NA
J: TRBJ2-1
length: 11
size: NA
CDR3: CSVESVREQFF
DNA: TGCAGTGTGGAAAGCGTGAGGGAGCAGTTCTTC

V: TRBV10-2
D: NA
J: TRBJ2-3
length: 14
size: NA
CDR3: CASNLGAPTDTQYF
DNA: TGCGCCAGCAACCTTGGGGCACCCACAGATACGCAGTATTTT

V: TRBV6-5
D: NA
J: TRBJ2-7
length: 15
size: NA
CDR3: CASSYSISGYYEQYF
DNA: TGTGCCAGCAGTTACTCGATATCAGGGTACTACGAGCAGTACTTC

V: TRBV7-8
D: TRBD1
J: TRBJ2-7
length: 16
size: NA
CDR3: CASSQLGRTGTYEQYF
DNA: TGTGCCAGCAGTCAATTAGGGAGGACAGGGACCTACGAGCAGTACTTC

V: TRBV10-3
D: TRBD2
J: TRBJ2-1
length: 13
size: NA
CDR3: CAILAGDHNEQFF
DNA: TGTGCCATTTTAGCGGGGGACCACAATGAGCAGTTCTTC

V: TRBV2
D: NA
J: TRBJ1-6
length: 13
size: few
CDR3: CASRTINNSPLHF
DNA: TGTGCCAGCCGTACTATCAATAATTCACCCCTCCACTTT

V: TRBV6-5
D: NA
J: TRBJ1-1
length: 15
size: few
CDR3: CASSSTGTQNTEAFF
DNA: TGTGCCAGCAGTTCCACCGGGACACAGAACACTGAAGCTTTCTTT

V: TRBV14
D: NA
J: TRBJ2-1
length: 13
size: NA
CDR3: CASSQTQYNEQFF
DNA: TGTGCCAGCAGCCAAACACAGTACAATGAGCAGTTCTTC

V: TRBV19
D: NA
J: TRBJ2-1
length: 14
size: NA
CDR3: CASSQGQAYNEQFF
DNA: TGTGCCAGTAGCCAGGGACAAGCCTACAATGAGCAGTTCTTC

V: TRBV19
D: NA
J: TRBJ2-2
length: 15
size: NA
CDR3: CASKPGQENTGELFF
DNA: TGTGCCAGTAAACCCGGACAAGAGAACACCGGGGAGCTGTTTTTT

V: TRBV2
D: TRBD1
J: TRBJ2-3
length: 14
size: few
CDR3: CASSGQARTDTQYF
DNA: TGTGCCAGCAGCGGACAGGCTCGCACAGATACGCAGTATTTT

V: TRBV5-1
D: TRBD1
J: TRBJ1-2
length: 14
size: NA
CDR3: CASSLRDRDYGYTF
DNA: TGCGCCAGCAGTTTGAGGGACAGGGACTACGGCTACACCTTC

V: TRBV2
D: NA
J: TRBJ1-4
length: 15
size: NA
CDR3: CASSVRQATNEKLFF
DNA: TGTGCCAGCAGTGTCCGACAAGCAACTAATGAAAAACTGTTTTTT

V: TRBV13
D: TRBD1
J: TRBJ2-1
length: 15
size: NA
CDR3: CASSARTGVVDEQFF
DNA: TGTGCCAGCAGCGCAAGGACAGGGGTGGTCGATGAGCAGTTCTTC

V: TRBV3-1/TRBV3-2
D: TRBD1
J: TRBJ2-7
length: 19
size: NA
CDR3: CASSQEGPQKTGQNYEQYF
DNA: TGTGCCAGCAGCCAAGAAGGACCCCAGAAAACGGGACAGAACTACGAGCAGTACTTC

V: TRBV7-2
D: TRBD2
J: TRBJ2-5
length: 15
size: NA
CDR3: CASSFPSGAQETQYF
DNA: TGTGCCAGCAGCTTTCCTAGCGGAGCCCAAGAGACCCAGTACTTC

V: TRBV6-5
D: TRBD1
J: TRBJ1-2
length: 13
size: once
CDR3: CASSRTGIYGYTF
DNA: TGTGCCAGCAGTCGGACAGGGATCTATGGCTACACCTTC

V: TRBV18
D: NA
J: TRBJ1-5
length: 15
size: once
CDR3: CASSPSQGNNQPQHF
DNA: TGTGCCAGCTCACCCAGCCAGGGGAACAATCAGCCCCAGCATTTT

V: TRBV7-9
D: NA
J: TRBJ2-6
length: 15
size: once
CDR3: CASSLGSFGANVLTF
DNA: TGTGCCAGCAGCTTAGGTTCATTTGGGGCCAACGTCCTGACTTTC

V: TRBV12-3/TRBV12-4
D: NA
J: TRBJ2-1
length: 12
size: NA
CDR3: CASSLGWAEQFF
DNA: TGTGCCAGCAGTTTAGGGTGGGCGGAGCAGTTCTTC